Shown below are 10 T cell receptor beta chains from a single sample sequenced in a study of post-analysis software for immune sequencing data. General study findings and limits: In patients, about 5 TRBV segments were more frequent than in controls, with TRBV5-6, TRBV5-1 and TRBV20-1 among them.

TCR beta cDNA libraries had unique molecular identifiers. MiXCR was run by TCRdb on the PCR reads, yielding one entry per CDR3 protein. The sample has fewer than 550,000 distinct CDR3 sequences, approximately 31% seen once. Their antigens remain unidentified. Source material: blood. The receptor set was obtained from a girl aged 2 to 17 with multiple sclerosis.

V usage is TRBV11-2 and J usage is TRBJ2-1; 10 bases map to TRBD2. V lost 0 bases to trimming and J lost 9 bases; unmatched junction nucleotides: 11. CDR3 length: 17 residues. Germline values: CDR1 SGHAT, CDR2 FQNNGV. The CDR3 DNA reads TGTGCCAGCAGCTTAGAATTAGCGGGGGGCCATCGAGGTGAGCAGTTCTTC. Protein sequence: CASSLELAGGHRGEQFF.

This clonotype was seen more than once but under ten times. This chain links TRBV5-5 with TRBJ2-1; D not resolved. V lost 4 bases, J lost 9 bases, and 8 bases lay in between. The CDR3 is 11 amino acids. The germline V gene has CDR1 SGHKS and CDR2 YYEKEE (reference sequence). In DNA, the CDR3 is TGTGCCAGCAGCAAGGACCTTGAGCAGTTCTTC. Its protein is CASSKDLEQFF.

The rearrangement links TRBV5-1 to TRBJ2-1; TRBD2 agrees at 16 bases. The CDR3 is 17 amino acids. CDR1 is SGHRS and CDR2 is YFSETQ in the germline V gene. The V gene end was trimmed by 2 bases and the J gene end by 10 bases; junction bases not matched to a gene: 9. The CDR3 reads CASSFTGTSGGASEQFF. DNA of the CDR3: TGCGCCAGCAGCTTTACCGGGACTAGCGGGGGGGCCAGCGAGCAGTTCTTC. The full variable domain, in which reference TRBV5-1 and TRBJ2-1 provide the parts outside the CDR3, is KAGVTQTPRYLIKTRGQQVTLSCSPISGHRSVSWYQQTPGQGLQFLFEYFSETQRNKGNFPGRFSGRQFSNSRSEMNVSTLELGDSALYLCASSFTGTSGGASEQFFGPGTRLTVL.

The chain carries TRBV20-1 and TRBJ2-5, with 9 bases identical to TRBD1. The germline gives CDR1 DFQATT, CDR2 SNEGSKA (reference sequence). V shed 6 bases and J 1 base; nucleotides not matched to a gene: 9. This CDR3 spans 15 amino acids. In DNA form, the CDR3 reads TGCAGTGCACCCTCGGGACAGGGATCCCAAGAGACCCAGTACTTC. Translated: CSAPSGQGSQETQYF.

The rearrangement uses TRBV6-2 or TRBV6-3 and TRBJ1-1; D unclear. Germline V CDR1 and CDR2: MNHEY, SVGEGT. V dropped 5 bases and J dropped 4 bases, with 14 bases sitting between them. CDR3 length: 14 residues. The CDR3 loop reads CASSRKHERTEAFF. CDR3 DNA sequence: TGTGCCAGCAGTCGAAAACATGAACGCACTGAAGCTTTCTTT.

The chain links TRBV11-2 to TRBJ1-4; 12 positions match TRBD1. After removal of 1 base from V and 3 bases from J, the junction contained 3 bases not matched to a gene. This CDR3 has 17 amino acids. Looked up from germline, CDR1 is SGHAT and CDR2 is FQNNGV. The CDR3 sequence: CASSLAGTGGSNEKLFF. The DNA of the CDR3 is TGTGCCAGCAGCTTAGCCGGGACAGGGGGCTCTAATGAAAAACTGTTTTTT.

This sequence joins TRBV12-3 or TRBV12-4 and TRBJ2-7, with 10 bases fitting TRBD2. The CDR3 sequence is 14 residues long. J lost 7 bases, V lost 5 bases, and 8 bases had no gene match. The CDR3 region is CASSILAGMGEQYF. CDR3 in DNA: TGTGCCAGCAGTATACTAGCGGGGATGGGGGAGCAGTACTTC.

This clonotype appeared a few times. This sequence joins TRBV12-3 or TRBV12-4 and TRBJ1-5, with D uncertain. CDR3 length: 17 amino acids. The ends were cut back, 0 bases at V and 3 bases at J, with 15 bases in the middle. CDR3 amino acids: CASSLALSDGDNQPQHF. In DNA form, the CDR3 reads TGTGCCAGCAGTTTAGCGTTATCAGACGGAGACAATCAGCCCCAGCATTTT.

CDR3 sequence (DNA): TGTGCCAGCAGCCCATACAGGGCTGGAAACACCATATATTTT. Residues: CASSPYRAGNTIYF. This sequence joins TRBV5-6 and TRBJ1-3; maybe TRBD1 (6 bases). The CDR3 totals 14 residues. The V and J ends lost 4 bases and 2 bases respectively, with 10 bases between them. Germline CDR1 reads SGHDT; CDR2 reads YYEEEE.

The sample holds a few counts of this clonotype. The rearrangement links TRBV25-1 to TRBJ2-3; D may be TRBD2 (7 bases). The CDR3 consists of 17 residues. The germline CDR1 and CDR2 sequences are MGHDK and SYGVNS. Trimming took 4 bases from V and 2 from J, leaving 19 bases between them. CDR3 DNA sequence: TGTGCCAGCAGTGGACGGGGGGCGCCCCAAAACACAGATACGCAGTATTTT. Protein product: CASSGRGAPQNTDTQYF.